This TCR beta chain was sequenced in a study of beta chain features in type 1 diabetes. Expressed TCRB transcripts got sequenced, as all isolated RNA was reverse transcribed. Here immunoSEQ multiplex PCR was the method, and the copy in TCRdb shows in-frame clones only, minus some. The sample consists of about 150,000 clones, around 10% of them appearing once. Per germline, CDR1 SEHNR and CDR2 FQNEAQ (reference sequence). Trimming cost V 2 bases and J 6 bases, with 10 bases left between them. The CDR3 extends over 14 amino acids. V and J are TRBV7-9 and TRBJ1-4, with D hard to call. Sequenced input: central memory CD4+ T cells from blood. The TCR was taken from a man between 18 and 35 years old in good health. The DNA for the CDR3 is TGTGCCAGCAGCTTAACCAGTAACCATGAAAAACTGTTTTTT. Translating it yields CASSLTSNHEKLFF.